The 20 T cell receptor beta chains below come from one sample, sequenced in a study of T cells in Graves' hyperthyroidism and ophthalmopathy. The CDR3 regions of TCR beta were amplified from RNA transcripts. TCR CDR3 underwent first-round RT-PCR with the HTBI primer set. Via MiXCR, TCRdb re-called the multiplex PCR reads, giving one row per CDR3 protein. The sample has 490,000 or so distinct CDR3 sequences; about 22% are singletons. Sample: blood. The source of these receptors is a woman in her 70s with Graves' ophthalmopathy.

About this clonotype itself: An end of the junction does not agree with germline; a read error may underlie this. The chain uses TRBV12-3 or TRBV12-4 and TRBJ2-1; 14 bases fit TRBD2. CDR3 length: 16 amino acids. For the CDR3, the DNA is TGTGCCAGCAGCTGGGGACTAGCGGGAGCCTATAATGAGCAGTTCTTC. Its translation is CASSWGLAGAYNEQFF.

The chain carries TRBV5-4 and TRBJ1-2, with 8 bases matching TRBD1. The V gene end was trimmed by 0 bases and the J gene end by 4 bases; junction bases not matched to a gene: 8. Germline V gene data show CDR1 as SGHNT and CDR2 as YYREEE (reference sequence). The CDR3 consists of 16 residues. The CDR3 protein is CASSLEGQGLFYGYTF. The CDR3 DNA follows: TGTGCCAGCAGCTTGGAAGGACAGGGACTTTTCTATGGCTACACCTTC.

The chain combines TRBV11-2 with TRBJ2-1; 10 bases line up with TRBD2. The CDR3 is 15 amino acids. Germline assignment: CDR1 SGHAT and CDR2 FQNNGV. The V segment lost 1 base and the J segment 10 bases; nucleotides outside the gene matches: 7. The CDR3 coding sequence is TGTGCCAGCAGCTTAGCCCTAGCGGGAGCAGGGGAGCAGTTCTTC. Protein product: CASSLALAGAGEQFF.

This clonotype was seen many times. The rearrangement uses TRBV5-1 and TRBJ2-7; D possibly corresponds to TRBD2 (5 bases). Germline V gives CDR1 SGHRS, CDR2 YFSETQ. The length of the CDR3 is 17 residues. V gave up 0 bases and J gave up 0 bases, with 16 bases separating them. CDR3: CASSLDGSPRSSYEQYF. DNA for the CDR3: TGCGCCAGCAGCTTGGATGGGAGTCCTCGATCCTCCTACGAGCAGTACTTC.

This clonotype was seen more than once but under ten times. DNA for the CDR3: TGTGCCAGCAGTTTGGGCGGAGGCAAGGCCCAGCATTTT. This gives the protein CASSLGGGKAQHF. J is TRBJ1-5 and V is TRBV12-3 or TRBV12-4, with unresolved D. The CDR3 spans 13 residues. V was shortened by 3 bases and J by 11 bases, with 14 bases between the two germline ends.

The chain combines TRBV6-1 with TRBJ2-1; D gene ambiguous. Trimming removed 7 bases at V and 5 bases at J, with 6 bases between. The CDR3 spans 11 residues. Germline V gene sequence: CDR1 MNHNS, CDR2 SASEGT. The CDR3 DNA is TGTGCCAGCACTCGGGACAATGAGCAGTTCTTC. Amino acids: CASTRDNEQFF.

There are a few counts of this clonotype. V is TRBV16 and J is TRBJ1-3, with 8 bases lining up with TRBD1. Germline CDR1 KGHSY, CDR2 FQNENV. V was clipped by 3 bases and J by 0 bases; unmatched bases: 1. This CDR3 region has 15 residues. The CDR3 loop reads CASSHGQGSGNTIYF. CDR3 in DNA: TGTGCCAGCAGCCACGGACAGGGCTCTGGAAACACCATATATTTT.

This clonotype turned up a few times. This chain uses TRBV19 with TRBJ2-1; D gene uncertain. With 5 bases removed from V and 7 bases from J, the gap between germline ends came to 15 bases. Germline V lookup: CDR1 LNHDA, CDR2 SQIVND (reference sequence). The CDR3 has 14 residues. CDR3: CASSFGQLRNEQFF. Here the CDR3 DNA reads TGTGCCAGTAGTTTTGGGCAGCTAAGGAATGAGCAGTTCTTC. Based on the CDR3 plus reference TRBV19 and TRBJ2-1, the full variable domain is DGGITQSPKYLFRKEGQNVTLSCEQNLNHDAMYWYRQDPGQGLRLIYYSQIVNDFQKGDIAEGYSVSREKKESFPLTVTSAQKNPTAFYLCASSFGQLRNEQFFGPGTRLTVL.

The chain carries TRBV7-9 and TRBJ2-1; D unresolved. Germline CDR1 and CDR2: SEHNR and FQNEAQ (reference sequence). CDR3 length: 15 amino acids. V was cut by 3 bases and J by 3 bases, with 12 bases left in between. CDR3 nucleotide sequence: TGTGCCAGCAGCTTTTCGACTGGCGGCTACAATGAGCAGTTCTTC. Translation: CASSFSTGGYNEQFF.

This clonotype was picked up a small number of times. The chain is built from TRBV4-1 and TRBJ2-2, with 8 bases identical to TRBD1. The CDR3 is made up of 13 amino acids. Germline V gene sequence: CDR1 MGHRA, CDR2 YSYEKL. After removal of 4 bases from V and 7 bases from J, the junction contained 2 bases not matched to a gene. CDR3 DNA sequence: TGCGCCAGCAGCCGACAGGGGCACGGGGAGCTGTTTTTT. Translation: CASSRQGHGELFF.

This rearrangement joins TRBV24-1 to TRBJ2-1; the D gene is possibly TRBD1 (6 bases). Germline V gene lookup returns CDR1 KGHDR and CDR2 SFDVKD. The CDR3 has 13 amino acids. V was cut by 5 bases and J by 2 bases, with 6 bases left in between. The CDR3 is CATSGTAYNEQFF. The CDR3 DNA is TGTGCCACCAGTGGGACAGCCTACAATGAGCAGTTCTTC.

This clonotype has only a few counts. The CDR3: CASSYSQALAGVLEEQYF. The CDR3 DNA follows: TGTGCCAGCAGTTACTCCCAAGCCTTGGCGGGAGTTCTGGAAGAGCAGTACTTC. The rearrangement uses TRBV6-5 and TRBJ2-7; 7 positions agree with TRBD2. V lost 0 bases to trimming and J lost 7 bases; unmatched junction nucleotides: 18. This CDR3 contains 18 residues. Germline assignment: CDR1 MNHEY and CDR2 SVGAGI.

This clonotype occurred many times. The gene calls are TRBV27 and TRBJ2-7; 8 bases line up with TRBD1. Germline V lookup: CDR1 MNHEY, CDR2 SMNVEV (reference sequence). Germline trimming cut 4 bases from V and 6 bases from J; bases unmatched to any gene: 11. CDR3 length equals 15 residues. Written as DNA, the CDR3 is TGTGCCAGCAGTTCCCTCTACAGGACAGGGCTCGAGCAGTACTTC. Translating gives CASSSLYRTGLEQYF.

In this sample, this clonotype turned up a few times. The chain couples TRBV20-1 to TRBJ2-3, with 8 bases lining up with TRBD2. In germline, CDR1 is DFQATT, CDR2 SNEGSKA (reference sequence). The J segment lost 4 bases and the V segment lost 3 bases, leaving 12 bases of the junction unmatched. CDR3 length: 16 residues. The CDR3 region is CSASSPGLVVSDTQYF. The CDR3 DNA is TGCAGTGCTAGTTCCCCGGGACTAGTGGTATCAGATACGCAGTATTTT.

The sample holds a few counts of this clonotype. The J gene is TRBJ2-6, the V gene TRBV7-3; possibly TRBD1 or TRBD2 for D (7 bases each). Germline V gives CDR1 SGHTA, CDR2 FQGTGA. V was cut by 2 bases and J by 3 bases, with 20 bases left in between. There are 19 residues in the CDR3. The CDR3 protein is CASSLYPGEGAGGANVLTF. The DNA of the CDR3 is TGTGCCAGCAGCTTATACCCTGGGGAGGGGGCCGGTGGGGCCAACGTCCTGACTTTC.

In this sample, this clonotype turned up once. The chain carries TRBV5-1 and TRBJ2-3, with 8 bases aligning to TRBD2. This CDR3 comprises 16 residues. Germline loops: CDR1 SGHRS, CDR2 YFSETQ. V lost 2 bases to trimming and J lost 4 bases; unmatched junction nucleotides: 9. The CDR3 coding sequence is TGCGCCAGCAGCTTAGAGTGGTTGCGGGAGGCAGATACGCAGTATTTT. This codes for CASSLEWLREADTQYF.

This clonotype has more than one count but fewer than ten. V and J are TRBV7-9 and TRBJ2-1; 7 bases are a match to TRBD1. The CDR3 loop spans 15 amino acids. CDR1 is SEHNR, CDR2 FQNEAQ, per germline (reference sequence). V shed 5 bases, J shed 2 bases, and the junction held 6 bases outside the gene matches. CDR3 residues: CASSKQGNPYNEQFF. CDR3 coding DNA: TGTGCCAGCAGCAAACAGGGGAATCCCTACAATGAGCAGTTCTTC.

This clonotype was counted only a few times. The rearrangement uses TRBV6-1 and TRBJ2-5, with 8 positions matching TRBD1. Per the germline V gene, CDR1 is MNHNS and CDR2 is SASEGT. This CDR3 is 20 amino acids long. With V trimmed by 7 bases and J by 3 bases, 25 bases remained unmatched. The chain's CDR3 is CASTLPFDRASGDRKETQYF. The CDR3 DNA reads TGTGCCAGCACCCTACCCTTCGACAGGGCATCGGGGGACAGGAAAGAGACCCAGTACTTC.

V is TRBV7-8 and J is TRBJ2-2; D gene unclear. V was cut by 5 bases and J by 6 bases, with 13 bases left in between. The CDR3 consists of 14 residues. The germline V gene encodes CDR1 SGHVS and CDR2 FQNEAQ. CDR3 sequence reads: CASSNGPTAGELFF. CDR3 DNA: TGTGCCAGCAGCAACGGACCGACGGCCGGGGAGCTGTTTTTT.

V and J are TRBV20-1 and TRBJ1-2, with D uncertain. V lost 4 bases, J lost 2 bases, and 14 bases lay in between. The CDR3 is 14 amino acids. Germline V gives CDR1 DFQATT, CDR2 SNEGSKA (reference sequence). CDR3 sequence: CSAISTRENYGYTF. DNA for the CDR3: TGCAGTGCTATCTCAACAAGGGAAAACTATGGCTACACCTTC.